One and the same sample provided the 19 T cell receptor beta chains below, sequenced in a study of T cell responses to AZD1222 COVID-19 vaccine. The data were produced by immunoSEQ multiplex PCR, yet TCRdb's version contains in-frame clones alone and is incomplete. The sample includes 100,000 to 150,000 clones, about 93% of them seen just once. Sequenced here: peripheral blood, sampled on day 0 of AZD1222 vaccination. These TCRs come from an adult in good health.

V usage is TRBV28 and J usage is TRBJ2-3; D uncertain. The germline gives CDR1 MDHEN, CDR2 SYDVKM. The V end was cut by 2 bases, the J end by 6 bases, with 6 bases between. The CDR3 extends over 12 amino acids. The CDR3 DNA reads as TGTGCCAGCAGTTTAGTAGTTGATACGCAGTATTTT. It translates to CASSLVVDTQYF.

The chain has TRBV4-1 and TRBJ2-2; 8 nucleotides agree with TRBD2. Trimming at V came to 4 bases and at J to 0 bases, leaving 4 bases not matched to a gene. Germline lookup yields CDR1 MGHRA and CDR2 YSYEKL. This CDR3 contains 16 residues. The CDR3 sequence: CASSLPGLANTGELFF. DNA of the CDR3: TGCGCCAGCAGCCTTCCGGGACTAGCGAACACCGGGGAGCTGTTTTTT.

V usage is TRBV19 and J usage is TRBJ1-4; D gene uncertain. Trimming left V 7 bases short and J 11 bases short, with 11 bases between. CDR1 and CDR2 (germline): LNHDA, SQIVND (reference sequence). The CDR3 is made up of 11 amino acids. CDR3 loop: CASKEGTKLFF. CDR3 in DNA: TGTGCCAGTAAGGAGGGTACGAAACTGTTTTTT.

The chain has TRBV7-9 and TRBJ2-2; D may be TRBD1 (5 bases). The CDR3 is 15 amino acids. Germline loops: CDR1 SEHNR, CDR2 FQNEAQ (reference sequence). Trimming took off 1 base at V and 6 bases at J, with 12 bases between the two ends. CDR3 bases: TGTGCCAGCAGCTTAGGGACAAACAGAGCCGGGGAGCTGTTTTTT. It is translated as CASSLGTNRAGELFF.

V gene TRBV7-2 combines with J gene TRBJ2-7; TRBD2 might be the D (6 bases). The germline V gene has CDR1 SGHTA and CDR2 FQGNSA. V lost 4 bases to trimming and J lost 6 bases, with 19 bases between them. The length of the CDR3 is 15 residues. This CDR3 is CASSSRLVTASEQYF. The CDR3, as DNA: TGTGCCAGCAGCTCTAGACTAGTTACTGCAAGCGAGCAGTACTTC.

This chain links TRBV27 with TRBJ1-1; the match to TRBD1 covers 8 bases. Trimming removed 3 bases from V and 11 bases from J; junction bases left unmatched: 17. Per germline, CDR1 MNHEY and CDR2 SMNVEV (reference sequence). The CDR3 has 16 residues. The CDR3 DNA is TGTGCCAGCAGTTTGAGTTTTCAGGGGGCGCGGACTAGGGCTTTCTTT. The encoded protein is CASSLSFQGARTRAFF.

The chain is built from TRBV6-5 and TRBJ2-7; TRBD1 agrees at 7 bases. V lost 6 bases to trimming and J lost 2 bases; unmatched junction nucleotides: 7. The CDR3 contains 14 residues. Germline V lookup: CDR1 MNHEY, CDR2 SVGAGI. CDR3 sequence reads: CASSSRQGTYEQYF. The CDR3 DNA reads TGTGCCAGCAGCAGTAGACAGGGCACCTACGAGCAGTACTTC.

The rearrangement uses TRBV5-1 and TRBJ1-3, with D tentatively TRBD1 (5 bases). The length of the CDR3 is 15 residues. Germline values: CDR1 SGHRS, CDR2 YFSETQ. Trimming took 4 bases from V and 2 from J, leaving 13 bases between them. The CDR3, as DNA: TGCGCCAGCAGCAGCAGAGCAGGGACTGGAAACACCATATATTTT. Translated, it gives CASSSRAGTGNTIYF.

The chain combines TRBV11-3 with TRBJ2-7, with D uncertain. This CDR3 comprises 14 residues. V was trimmed by 5 bases and J by 0 bases, leaving 11 bases between them. CDR1 SGHNT and CDR2 YENEEA come from the germline V gene. The CDR3 region is CASSTSGSSYEQYF. Here the CDR3 DNA reads TGTGCCAGCAGCACCTCAGGAAGCTCCTACGAGCAGTACTTC.

This rearrangement joins TRBV19 to TRBJ2-5, with D perhaps TRBD2 (5 bases). The CDR3 sequence is 14 residues long. Germline CDR1 and CDR2: LNHDA and SQIVND (reference sequence). The V and J ends lost 6 bases and 2 bases respectively, with 13 bases between them. The DNA for the CDR3 is TGTGCCAGTAGCTCGCCGGGAAGGCAAGAGACCCAGTACTTC. Translating it yields CASSSPGRQETQYF.

This clone was found once. This chain connects TRBV21-1 to TRBJ2-7; the table names TRBD2, a call not compared with the DNA. TRBV21-1 is a known pseudogene. The CDR3 is made up of 14 amino acids. In DNA, the CDR3 is TGTGCCAGCAGCAAAGAGGACTCGGCCCACGAGCAGTACTTC. Amino acids: CASSKEDSAHEQYF.

The chain is built from TRBV27 and TRBJ2-7, with TRBD2 as a possible D gene (6 bases). CDR3 length: 14 amino acids. Trimming shortened V by 6 bases and J by 1 base, and 13 bases separated the two germline ends. In germline, CDR1 is MNHEY, CDR2 SMNVEV (reference sequence). The DNA for the CDR3 is TGTGCCAGCAGGGGGAGGACTCGTTCCTACGAGCAGTACTTC. It is translated as CASRGRTRSYEQYF.

The sample holds one count of this clone. The chain uses TRBV30 and TRBJ1-2; no reliable D call. CDR1 and CDR2 from the germline V gene are GTSNPN and SVGIG (reference sequence). This CDR3 is 13 amino acids long. V gave up 4 bases and J gave up 4 bases, with 13 bases separating them. CDR3 region: CAWTRGGAYGYTF. CDR3 bases: TGTGCCTGGACTCGGGGAGGCGCCTATGGCTACACCTTC.

V is TRBV28 and J is TRBJ1-2, with a tentative D call TRBD1 (6 bases). CDR3 length: 13 amino acids. Between the trimmed V and J ends, which lost 10 bases and 8 bases, there was a span of 20 bases. CDR1 and CDR2 (germline): MDHEN, SYDVKM. The CDR3 region is CAIDGGPVGGYTF. CDR3 nucleotides: TGTGCCATCGATGGGGGGCCCGTAGGGGGCTACACCTTC.

The chain joins TRBV6-5 to TRBJ2-1; maybe TRBD2 (5 bases). Trimming shortened V by 9 bases and J by 0 bases, and 15 bases separated the two germline ends. Germline CDR1 MNHEY, CDR2 SVGAGI. This CDR3 contains 15 residues. In nucleotides, the CDR3 is TGTGCCAGTCCTAGGAGGACGGGCTCCTACAATGAGCAGTTCTTC. It specifies CASPRRTGSYNEQFF.

This chain connects TRBV5-8 to TRBJ1-1; weak D call: TRBD1 (6 bases). This CDR3 contains 15 residues. The V end lost 2 bases, the J end lost 5 bases, and 16 bases lay between the germline ends. Per germline, CDR1 SGHTS and CDR2 YDEGEE. In nucleotides, the CDR3 is TGTGCCAGCAGCTTACCACAGCGGGGGCGAACTGAAGCTTTCTTT. It yields the protein CASSLPQRGRTEAFF.

A note on this clone: Different DNA sequences within this sample yield the same CDR3. The chain combines TRBV7-9 with TRBJ2-7; a weak D match, TRBD1 (6 bases). Between the trimmed V and J ends, which lost 4 bases and 1 base, there was a span of 8 bases. The length of the CDR3 is 13 residues. CDR1 and CDR2 from the germline V gene are SEHNR and FQNEAQ (reference sequence). The CDR3 bases are TGTGCCAGCAGCTCCGGACAGTCCTACGAGCAGTACTTC. It specifies CASSSGQSYEQYF.

The V call is TRBV7-2, the J call TRBJ2-1; D is unresolved. Per germline, CDR1 SGHTA and CDR2 FQGNSA. V shed 1 base and J shed 5 bases, with 12 bases lying between them. The CDR3 sequence is 15 residues long. CDR3 amino acids: CASSLGPSENNEQFF. In DNA, the CDR3 is TGTGCCAGCAGCTTAGGACCCTCCGAGAACAATGAGCAGTTCTTC.

The J gene is TRBJ1-1, the V gene TRBV9; tentative D call: TRBD1 (6 bases). The CDR3 loop spans 16 amino acids. CDR1 SGDLS and CDR2 YYNGEE come from the germline V gene. Trimming shortened V by 4 bases and J by 1 base, and 17 bases separated the two germline ends. CDR3 in DNA: TGTGCCAGCAGCTTTTTAGGGGGGCAATCGAACACTGAAGCTTTCTTT. Its translation: CASSFLGGQSNTEAFF.